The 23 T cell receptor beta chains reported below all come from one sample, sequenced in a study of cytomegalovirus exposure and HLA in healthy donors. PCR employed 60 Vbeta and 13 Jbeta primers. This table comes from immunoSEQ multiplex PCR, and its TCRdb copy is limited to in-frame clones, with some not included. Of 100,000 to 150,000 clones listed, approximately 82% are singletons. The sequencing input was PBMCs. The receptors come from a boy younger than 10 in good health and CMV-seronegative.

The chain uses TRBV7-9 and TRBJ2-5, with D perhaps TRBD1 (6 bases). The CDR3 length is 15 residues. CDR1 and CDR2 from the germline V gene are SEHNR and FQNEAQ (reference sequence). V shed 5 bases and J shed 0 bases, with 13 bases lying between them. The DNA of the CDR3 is TGTGCCAGCAGCACCCGGACAGCTGACCAAGAGACCCAGTACTTC. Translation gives CASSTRTADQETQYF.

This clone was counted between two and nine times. The CDR3 region is CASSLLAGGNSPLHF. CDR3 in DNA: TGTGCCAGCAGCTTATTGGCAGGGGGTAATTCACCCCTCCACTTT. The genes are TRBV7-2 and TRBJ1-6, with TRBD1 matching over 7 bases. Germline-derived CDR1 and CDR2 are SGHTA and FQGNSA. The CDR3 has 15 amino acids. The J segment lost 6 bases and the V segment lost 2 bases, leaving 4 bases of the junction unmatched. Together with reference TRBV7-2 and TRBJ1-6, the CDR3 gives the full variable domain: GAGVSQSPSNKVTEKGKDVELRCDPISGHTALYWYRQSLGQGLEFLIYFQGNSAPDKSGLPSDRFSAERTGGSVSTLTIQRTQQEDSAVYLCASSLLAGGNSPLHFGNGTRLTVT.

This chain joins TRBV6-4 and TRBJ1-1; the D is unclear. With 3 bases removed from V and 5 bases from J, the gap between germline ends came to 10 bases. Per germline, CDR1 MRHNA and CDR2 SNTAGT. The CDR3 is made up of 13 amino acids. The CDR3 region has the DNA TGTGCCAGCAGTGAGAATCGGCGGACTGAAGCTTTCTTT. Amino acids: CASSENRRTEAFF.

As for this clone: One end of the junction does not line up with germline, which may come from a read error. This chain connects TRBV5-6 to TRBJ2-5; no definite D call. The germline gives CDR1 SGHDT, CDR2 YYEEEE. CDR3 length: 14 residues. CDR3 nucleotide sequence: TGTGCCAGCAGTTTGGACCCGGTCGGAGAGACCCAGTACTTC. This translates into CASSLDPVGETQYF.

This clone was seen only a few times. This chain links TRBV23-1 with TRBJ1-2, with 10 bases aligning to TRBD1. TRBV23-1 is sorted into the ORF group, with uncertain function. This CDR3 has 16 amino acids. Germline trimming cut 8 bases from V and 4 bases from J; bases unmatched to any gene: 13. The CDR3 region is CASAEPGQGDSYGYTF. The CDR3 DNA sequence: TGCGCCAGCGCGGAGCCCGGACAGGGGGACTCCTATGGCTACACCTTC.

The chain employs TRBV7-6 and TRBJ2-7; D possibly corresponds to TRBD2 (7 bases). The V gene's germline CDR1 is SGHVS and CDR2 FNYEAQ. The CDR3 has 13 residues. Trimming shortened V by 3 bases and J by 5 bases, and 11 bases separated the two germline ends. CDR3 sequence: CASSLGGGNEQYF. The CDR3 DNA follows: TGTGCCAGCAGCTTGGGAGGGGGGAACGAGCAGTACTTC.

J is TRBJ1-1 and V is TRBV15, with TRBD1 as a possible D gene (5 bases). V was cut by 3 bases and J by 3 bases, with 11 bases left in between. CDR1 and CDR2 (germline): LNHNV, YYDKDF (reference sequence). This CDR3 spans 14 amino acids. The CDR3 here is CATSSPGGYTEAFF. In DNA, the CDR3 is TGTGCCACCAGCAGCCCCGGGGGATACACTGAAGCTTTCTTT.

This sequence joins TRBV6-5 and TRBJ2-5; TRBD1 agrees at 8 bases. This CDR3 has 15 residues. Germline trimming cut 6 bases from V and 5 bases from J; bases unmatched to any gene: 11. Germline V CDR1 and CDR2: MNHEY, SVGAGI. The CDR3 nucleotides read TGTGCCAGCAGCCCGGGCAGGGGGCGCTTTGAGACCCAGTACTTC. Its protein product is CASSPGRGRFETQYF.

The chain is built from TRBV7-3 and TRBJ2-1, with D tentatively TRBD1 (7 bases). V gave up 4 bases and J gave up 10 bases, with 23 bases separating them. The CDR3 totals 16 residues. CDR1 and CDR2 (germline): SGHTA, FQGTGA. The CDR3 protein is CASSSTGRTKFGEQFF. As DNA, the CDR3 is TGTGCCAGCAGCTCGACAGGGAGGACGAAGTTCGGCGAGCAGTTCTTC.

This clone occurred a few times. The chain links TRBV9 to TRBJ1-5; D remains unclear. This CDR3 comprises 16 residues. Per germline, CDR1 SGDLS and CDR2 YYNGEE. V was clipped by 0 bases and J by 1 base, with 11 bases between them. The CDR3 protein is CASSVGGPQSNQPQHF. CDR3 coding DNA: TGTGCCAGCAGCGTAGGTGGGCCGCAGAGCAATCAGCCCCAGCATTTT.

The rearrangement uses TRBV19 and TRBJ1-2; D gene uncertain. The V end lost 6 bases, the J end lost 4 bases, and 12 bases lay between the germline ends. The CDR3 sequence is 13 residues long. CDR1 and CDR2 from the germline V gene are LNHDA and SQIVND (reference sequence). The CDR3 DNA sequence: TGTGCCAGTAGACCCCAGGTGGCCTATGGCTACACCTTC. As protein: CASRPQVAYGYTF.

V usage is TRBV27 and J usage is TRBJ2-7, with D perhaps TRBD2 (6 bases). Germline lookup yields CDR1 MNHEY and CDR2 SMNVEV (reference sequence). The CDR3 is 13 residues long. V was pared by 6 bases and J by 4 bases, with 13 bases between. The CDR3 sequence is CASRTAEGYEQYV. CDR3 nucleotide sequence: TGTGCCAGCAGGACCGCGGAGGGGTACGAGCAGTACGTC.

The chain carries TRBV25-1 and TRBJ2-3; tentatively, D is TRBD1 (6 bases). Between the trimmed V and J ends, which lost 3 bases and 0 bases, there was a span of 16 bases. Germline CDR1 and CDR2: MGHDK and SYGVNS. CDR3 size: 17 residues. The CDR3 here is CASSERRLGASTDTQYF. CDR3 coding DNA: TGTGCCAGCAGTGAGAGGAGGTTGGGGGCTAGCACAGATACGCAGTATTTT.

This chain's CDR3 is CASSGSGRETQYF. The CDR3, as DNA: TGTGCCAGCAGTGGTAGCGGGCGTGAGACCCAGTACTTC. The chain uses TRBV25-1 and TRBJ2-5; 7 bases are a match to TRBD2. The CDR3 length is 13 residues. Losses at the gene ends were 4 bases for V and 5 bases for J; bases not matched to a gene: 4. The germline CDR1 and CDR2 sequences are MGHDK and SYGVNS.

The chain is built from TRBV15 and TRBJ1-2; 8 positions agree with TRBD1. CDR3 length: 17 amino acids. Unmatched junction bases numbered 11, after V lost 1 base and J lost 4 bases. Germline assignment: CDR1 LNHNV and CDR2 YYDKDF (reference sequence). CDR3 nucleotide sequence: TGTGCCACCAGCAGAGCCCCGGACAGGGCTTATACCTATGGCTACACCTTC. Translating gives CATSRAPDRAYTYGYTF.

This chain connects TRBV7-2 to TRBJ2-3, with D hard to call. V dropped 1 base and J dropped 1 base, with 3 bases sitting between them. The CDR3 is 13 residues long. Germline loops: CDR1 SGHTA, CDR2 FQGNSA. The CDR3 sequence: CASSLVGTDTQYF. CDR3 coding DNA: TGTGCCAGCAGCTTAGTAGGCACAGATACGCAGTATTTT.

CDR3 nucleotides: TGTGCCACCAGCAGAGGGTACTCCGGGACACGGGATTCACCCCTCCACTTT. Protein sequence: CATSRGYSGTRDSPLHF. The chain uses TRBV15 and TRBJ1-6; TRBD1 might be the D (6 bases). V was cut by 1 base and J by 8 bases, with 18 bases left in between. The CDR3 covers 17 residues. Germline loops: CDR1 LNHNV, CDR2 YYDKDF (reference sequence). Complete variable domain (other parts from reference TRBV15 and TRBJ1-6): DAMVIQNPRYQVTQFGKPVTLSCSQTLNHNVMYWYQQKSSQAPKLLFHYYDKDFNNEADTPDNFQSRRPNTSFCFLDIRSPGLGDTAMYLCATSRGYSGTRDSPLHFGNGTRLTVT.

The CDR3 DNA sequence: TGTGCCAGCAGCCCCCCTAAGGGGCCTCGATCCTACGAGCAGTACGTC. Translated, it gives CASSPPKGPRSYEQYV. The V and J genes are TRBV9 and TRBJ2-7, with a weak D call TRBD1 (5 bases). The V end was cut by 4 bases, the J end by 1 base, with 18 bases between. Germline V gene data show CDR1 as SGDLS and CDR2 as YYNGEE. The CDR3 is 16 residues long.

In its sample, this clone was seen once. The DNA for the CDR3 is TGTGCCAGCAGATCCGAAGGGCAGCAGGCGGGGACCCAGTACTTC. This translates into CASRSEGQQAGTQYF. The V call is TRBV9, the J call TRBJ2-5; D may be TRBD2 (5 bases). The CDR3 extends over 15 amino acids. The germline V gene encodes CDR1 SGDLS and CDR2 YYNGEE. Trimming removed 5 bases from V and 7 bases from J, with 21 bases in between.

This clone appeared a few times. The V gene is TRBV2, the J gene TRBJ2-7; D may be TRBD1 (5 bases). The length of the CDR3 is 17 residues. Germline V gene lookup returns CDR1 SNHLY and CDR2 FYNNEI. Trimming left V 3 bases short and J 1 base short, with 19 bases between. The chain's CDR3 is CASSDGDEGARSYEQYF. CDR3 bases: TGTGCCAGCAGTGATGGGGATGAAGGGGCTAGGTCCTACGAGCAGTACTTC.

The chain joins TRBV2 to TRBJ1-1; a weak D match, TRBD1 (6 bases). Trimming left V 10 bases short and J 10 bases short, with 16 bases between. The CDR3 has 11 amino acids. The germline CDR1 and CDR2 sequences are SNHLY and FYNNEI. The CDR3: CATGRQDRAFF. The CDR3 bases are TGTGCCACTGGTCGACAGGATCGAGCTTTCTTT. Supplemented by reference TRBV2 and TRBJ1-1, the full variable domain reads EPEVTQTPSHQVTQMGQEVILRCVPISNHLYFYWYRQILGQKVEFLVSFYNNEISEKSEIFDDQFSVERPDGSNFTLKIRSTKLEDSAMYFCATGRQDRAFFGQGTRLTVV.

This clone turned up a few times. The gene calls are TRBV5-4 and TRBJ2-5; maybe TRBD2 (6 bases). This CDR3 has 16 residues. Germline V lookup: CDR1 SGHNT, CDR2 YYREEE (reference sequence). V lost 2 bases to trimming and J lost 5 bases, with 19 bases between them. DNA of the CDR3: TGTGCCAGCAGCTTTTGGGTGGGAGGAGTAGGTGAGACCCAGTACTTC. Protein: CASSFWVGGVGETQYF.

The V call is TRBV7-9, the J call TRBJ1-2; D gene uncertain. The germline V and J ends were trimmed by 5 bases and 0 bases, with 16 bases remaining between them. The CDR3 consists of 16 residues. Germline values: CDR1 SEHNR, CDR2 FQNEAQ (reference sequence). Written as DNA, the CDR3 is TGTGCCAGCAGCCCTATCCTCCAGGAAACTAACTATGGCTACACCTTC. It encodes CASSPILQETNYGYTF.